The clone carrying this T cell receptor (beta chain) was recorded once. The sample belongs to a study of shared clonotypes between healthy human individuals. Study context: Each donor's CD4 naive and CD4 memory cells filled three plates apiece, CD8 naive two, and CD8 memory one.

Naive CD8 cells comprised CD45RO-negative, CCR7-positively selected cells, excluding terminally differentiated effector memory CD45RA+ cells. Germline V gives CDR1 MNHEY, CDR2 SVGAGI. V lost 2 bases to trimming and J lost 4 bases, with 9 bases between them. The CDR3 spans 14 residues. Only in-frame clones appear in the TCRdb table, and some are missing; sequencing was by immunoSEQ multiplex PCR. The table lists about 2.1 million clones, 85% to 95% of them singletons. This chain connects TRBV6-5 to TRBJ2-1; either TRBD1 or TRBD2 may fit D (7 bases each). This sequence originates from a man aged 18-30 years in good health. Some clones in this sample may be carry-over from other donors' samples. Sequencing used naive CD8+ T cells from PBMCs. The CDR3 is CASSYQGGYNEQFF. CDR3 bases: TGTGCCAGCAGTTACCAGGGGGGGTACAATGAGCAGTTCTTC.